This T cell receptor beta chain came from a study of T cell changes during pregnancy in multiple sclerosis. This clone was detected once. Sequencing was performed with immunoSEQ multiplex PCR; in TCRdb, only in-frame clones are kept and a portion is missing. The sample lists around 80,000 clones; about 95% were seen once. Germline assignment: CDR1 SGHRS and CDR2 YFSETQ. V shed 6 bases and J 4 bases; nucleotides not matched to a gene: 6. The CDR3 contains 13 residues. The receptor was isolated from a female donor with multiple sclerosis, enrolled in a pregnancy study. This sequence joins TRBV5-1 and TRBJ2-5; 7 positions agree with TRBD2. The sample here was peripheral blood, taken in the second trimester of pregnancy. The CDR3 nucleotides are TGCGCCAGCACCCGTTGGGGGGGAGAGACCCAGTACTTC. Translated, it gives CASTRWGGETQYF.